This TCR beta chain originates from a study of memory CD4+ T cells and cytomegalovirus serostatus. On the study more broadly: Donors were healthy Belgian adults, 9 CMV seropositive and around 23 seronegative. Study-wide findings and caveats: The CMV-associated TCR signature appears largely within the CD4+ memory repertoire. About 40% of the roughly 150 known CMV-associated TCRbeta sequences appeared in CD4+ memory.

Repertoires were generated with immunoSEQ multiplex PCR, while TCRdb's copy carries only in-frame clones and drops some. In the table there are just over 40,000 clones, roughly 77% of which are singletons. Note on this clone: Its antigen is not identified.

Trimming took 7 bases from V and 8 from J, leaving 14 bases between them. This CDR3 region has 12 residues. Germline CDR1 and CDR2: MNHNS and SASEGT. The sort gate was single viable CD3+CD4+CD8-CD45RO+ cells for memory CD4+ T cells. Material: memory CD4+ T cells from blood. The receptor was derived from an adult in good health and CMV-seronegative. V and J are TRBV6-1 and TRBJ1-1; D not resolved. The CDR3 spells CASINHVREAFF. CDR3 in DNA: TGTGCCAGCATTAACCATGTAAGGGAAGCTTTCTTT.